The 9 T cell receptor beta chains listed next were all sequenced from one sample in a study of breast tumors, draining lymph nodes, adjacent tissues. Axillary draining lymph nodes of breast cancer patients supplied the node samples. TCRdb called the multiplex PCR reads again in MiXCR, with one record for every CDR3 protein. The table lists approximately 280,000 distinct CDR3 sequences, around 30% of them singletons. Sequenced sample: axillary lymph node tissue. These receptors were collected from a female donor with breast cancer. Some clones in this sample may be carry-over from other donors' samples.

This clonotype was counted ten times or more. The chain recombines TRBV11-2 with TRBJ2-7; D is uncertain. The CDR3 has 13 amino acids. Between the trimmed V and J ends, which lost 1 base and 4 bases, there was a span of 8 bases. Germline values: CDR1 SGHAT, CDR2 FQNNGV. CDR3 bases: TGTGCCAGCAGCTTAGGGAAACGGTACGAGCAGTACTTC. Protein sequence: CASSLGKRYEQYF.

J is TRBJ2-1 and V is TRBV12-3 or TRBV12-4; TRBD2 matches 12 bases. This CDR3 spans 17 amino acids. Trimming took 3 bases from V and 7 from J; bases not matched to a gene: 10. DNA of the CDR3: TGTGCCAGCAGTTTTTTTCGACTAGCGGGAGTCGTAAATGAGCAGTTCTTC. Translating it yields CASSFFRLAGVVNEQFF.

This clonotype was detected many times. The junction does not match germline at one end; this may be a read error. The chain carries TRBV5-1 and TRBJ2-5; 7 positions match TRBD1. CDR3 size: 15 residues. Germline assignment: CDR1 SGHRS and CDR2 YFSETQ. CDR3 DNA: TGCGCCAGCAACTTGGTAGGGGGCTTGTTCGGGACCCAGTACTTC. This codes for CASNLVGGLFGTQYF.

Ten or more counts support this clonotype. V and J are TRBV19 and TRBJ1-2; D unresolved. CDR1 and CDR2 (germline): LNHDA, SQIVND (reference sequence). V lost 9 bases, J lost 5 bases, and 19 bases lay in between. There are 14 residues in the CDR3. CDR3 protein: CASSRPGSGYGYTF. As DNA, the CDR3 is TGTGCCAGCTCAAGACCAGGATCCGGTTATGGCTACACCTTC. The entire variable domain, with the rest obtained from reference TRBV19 and TRBJ1-2, is as follows: DGGITQSPKYLFRKEGQNVTLSCEQNLNHDAMYWYRQDPGQGLRLIYYSQIVNDFQKGDIAEGYSVSREKKESFPLTVTSAQKNPTAFYLCASSRPGSGYGYTFGSGTRLTVV.

This clonotype was detected a few times. The chain links TRBV18 to TRBJ2-2, with D tentatively TRBD1 or TRBD2 (5 bases each). This CDR3 is 14 amino acids long. V was shortened by 0 bases and J by 6 bases, with 8 bases between the two germline ends. In germline, CDR1 is KGHSH, CDR2 LQKENI. CDR3 nucleotide sequence: TGTGCCAGCTCACCACCGTCGGGGCCCGGGGAGCTGTTTTTT. Translated, it gives CASSPPSGPGELFF. Combining the CDR3 with reference TRBV18 and TRBJ2-2 gives the whole variable domain NAGVMQNPRHLVRRRGQEARLRCSPMKGHSHVYWYRQLPEEGLKFMVYLQKENIIDESGMPKERFSAEFPKEGPSILRIQQVVRGDSAAYFCASSPPSGPGELFFGEGSRLTVL.

With respect to this clonotype: A much bigger clone sits one base away, suggesting this may be a read error. J is TRBJ2-2 and V is TRBV11-1; D might be TRBD1 (6 bases). Germline V gene sequence: CDR1 SGHAT, CDR2 FQDESV (reference sequence). V was shortened by 5 bases and J by 2 bases, with 12 bases between the two germline ends. CDR3 size: 15 residues. The CDR3 DNA reads as TGTGCCAGCAGCGCCCGGACAGTCAACACCGGGGAGCTGTTTTTT. Translating it yields CASSARTVNTGELFF.

This clonotype was detected many times. This rearrangement joins TRBV5-1 to TRBJ1-6; 9 nucleotides agree with TRBD1. Germline-derived CDR1 and CDR2 are SGHRS and YFSETQ. The junction had 9 bases not matched to a gene; V was cut back by 4 bases and J by 7 bases. The CDR3 covers 16 residues. Here the CDR3 reads CASSSTQGAKNSPLHF. The CDR3, as DNA: TGCGCCAGCAGCAGCACACAGGGGGCGAAGAATTCACCCCTCCACTTT.

This clonotype was recorded many times. The chain carries TRBV6-5 and TRBJ1-5; 7 bases are a match to TRBD1. Per the germline V gene, CDR1 is MNHEY and CDR2 is SVGAGI. This CDR3 has 15 amino acids. V was clipped by 5 bases and J by 3 bases; unmatched bases: 7. Here the CDR3 DNA reads TGTGCCAGCAGTATCCGACAGGGCAACAATCAGCCCCAGCATTTT. The encoded protein is CASSIRQGNNQPQHF.

This clonotype was counted ten times or more. The chain joins TRBV7-6 to TRBJ2-7; 14 positions match TRBD2. The germline V gene encodes CDR1 SGHVS and CDR2 FNYEAQ. The CDR3 extends over 14 amino acids. J was trimmed by 6 bases and V by 5 bases; bases with no gene match: 3. Here the CDR3 reads CASSIGLAGGEQYF. Here the CDR3 DNA reads TGTGCCAGCAGCATCGGACTAGCGGGGGGCGAGCAGTACTTC.